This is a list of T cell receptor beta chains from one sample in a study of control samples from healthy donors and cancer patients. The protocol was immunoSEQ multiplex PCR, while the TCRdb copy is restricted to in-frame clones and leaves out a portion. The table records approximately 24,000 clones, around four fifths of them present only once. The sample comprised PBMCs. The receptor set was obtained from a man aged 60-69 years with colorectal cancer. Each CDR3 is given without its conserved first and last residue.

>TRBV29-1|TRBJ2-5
STWGASETQY
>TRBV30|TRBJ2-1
ALGGANSYNEQF
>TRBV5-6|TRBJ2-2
ASFGLGASKNTGELF
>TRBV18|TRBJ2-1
ASSPQGEQF
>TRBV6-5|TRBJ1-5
ASSTSGSSNQPQH
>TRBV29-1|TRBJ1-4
SVVRGGDEKLF
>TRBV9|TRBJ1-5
ASSVANDQPQH
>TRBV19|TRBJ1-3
ASSTLQGAGNTIY
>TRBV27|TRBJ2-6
ASSYRVSGANVLT
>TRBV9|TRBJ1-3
ASSVGTGGTGNTIY
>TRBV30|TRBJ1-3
AWSLGGVVESGNTIY
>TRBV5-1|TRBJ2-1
ASSFGSGYNEQF
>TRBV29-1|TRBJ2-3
SGGRGPSDTQY
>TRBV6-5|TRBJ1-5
ASSYGSNQPQH
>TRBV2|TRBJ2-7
ASSEARAAKWD
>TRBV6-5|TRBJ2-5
ASSSGLAGRQY
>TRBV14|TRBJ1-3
ASSQGSGLGNTIY
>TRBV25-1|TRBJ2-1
ASSESRTYNEQF
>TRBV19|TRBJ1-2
ASSISLTGYRNYGYT
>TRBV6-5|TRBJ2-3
ASSYFTGTDTQY
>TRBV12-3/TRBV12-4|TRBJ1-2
ASSIDSSGYT
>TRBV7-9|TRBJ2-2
ASSYGGQGAGELF
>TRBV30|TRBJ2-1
AWAPDGTYNEQF
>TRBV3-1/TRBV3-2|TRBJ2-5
ASSATPGLAGVKTQY
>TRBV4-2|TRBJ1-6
ASSQGVAGSSYNSPLH
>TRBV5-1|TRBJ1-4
ASSPDLNEKLF
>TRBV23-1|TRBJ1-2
ASSQSGRNNYGYT
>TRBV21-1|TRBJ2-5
ASSKFWAGKDQY
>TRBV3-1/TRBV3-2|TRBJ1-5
ASSPGRGVGNQPQH
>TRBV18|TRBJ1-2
ASSGTSGYGYT
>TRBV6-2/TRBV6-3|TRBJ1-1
ASSYIDREAF
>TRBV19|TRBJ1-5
ASSIETQGHGNQPQH
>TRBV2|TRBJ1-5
ASSGFTGHSNQPQH
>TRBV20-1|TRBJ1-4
SASRLNEKLF
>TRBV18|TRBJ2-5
ASSPLGQGMETQY
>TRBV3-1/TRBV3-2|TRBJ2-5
ASSQVTSVETQY
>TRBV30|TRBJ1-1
AWGDGNTEAF
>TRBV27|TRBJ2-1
ASSRRQGAITSSYNEQF
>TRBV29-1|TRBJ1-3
SAQTGTGNTIY
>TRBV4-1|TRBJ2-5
ASSQGTSGGAVETQY
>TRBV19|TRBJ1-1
ASSPRQGANTEAF
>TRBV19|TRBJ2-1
ASSMGLGGAVSSYNEQF
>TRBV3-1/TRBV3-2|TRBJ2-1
ASRWTNEQF
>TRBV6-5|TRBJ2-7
ASSPSGGNYEQY
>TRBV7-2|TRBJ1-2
ASSIRLDGYT
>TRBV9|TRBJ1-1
ASSVGQGLREAF
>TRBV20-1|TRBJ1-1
SAQHVTEAF
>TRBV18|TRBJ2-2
ASSPSAVTNTGELF
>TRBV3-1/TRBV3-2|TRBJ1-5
ASSQGVDTSRTQH
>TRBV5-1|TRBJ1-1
ASSLTLEGQREAF
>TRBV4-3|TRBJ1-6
ASSQNFWGDRVSPLH
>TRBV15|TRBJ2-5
ATSRVGMGGPETQY
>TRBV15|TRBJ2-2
ATSDWGASSTGELF
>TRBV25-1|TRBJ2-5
ASQGSRGYLGKETQY
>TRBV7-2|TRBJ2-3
ASSLLRGGTDTQY
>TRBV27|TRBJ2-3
ASSSAYSGGDTDTQY